Following are 31 T cell receptor beta chains from one sample sequenced in a study of memory CD4+ T cells and cytomegalovirus serostatus. The sort gate was single viable CD3+CD4+CD8-CD45RO+ cells for memory CD4+ T cells. TCRdb's table, derived via immunoSEQ multiplex PCR, lists solely in-frame clones and lacks some. The data hold around 57,000 clones, with roughly 75% observed a single time. The sample taken for sequencing was memory CD4+ T cells from blood. These receptors came from an adult in good health and CMV-seronegative. Some clones in this sample may be carry-over from other donors' samples.

V and J are TRBV18 and TRBJ1-4; D might be TRBD1 (6 bases). The CDR3 is made up of 15 amino acids. CDR1 is KGHSH, CDR2 LQKENI, per germline. The V gene lost 2 bases and the J gene lost 2 bases, with 9 bases spanning the gap. In DNA, the CDR3 is TGTGCCAGCTCACCAAGGACAGTGACTAATGAAAAACTGTTTTTT. It codes for CASSPRTVTNEKLFF. Together with reference TRBV18 and TRBJ1-4, the CDR3 gives the full variable domain: NAGVMQNPRHLVRRRGQEARLRCSPMKGHSHVYWYRQLPEEGLKFMVYLQKENIIDESGMPKERFSAEFPKEGPSILRIQQVVRGDSAAYFCASSPRTVTNEKLFFGSGTQLSVL.

The table lists this clone with a count of one. The chain joins TRBV6-6 to TRBJ2-4, with TRBD2 as a possible D gene (5 bases). The CDR3 spans 14 residues. Deletions cut 6 bases from V and 4 bases from J, with 13 bases between. CDR1 MNHNY and CDR2 SVGAGI come from the germline V gene (reference sequence). The CDR3 DNA follows: TGTGCCAGCAGCCCACCATCGGGGAAAAACATTCAGTACTTC. Protein: CASSPPSGKNIQYF.

This rearrangement joins TRBV14 to TRBJ2-6; D remains ambiguous. Trimming shortened V by 4 bases and J by 4 bases, and 17 bases separated the two germline ends. Germline V gene lookup returns CDR1 SGHDN and CDR2 FVKESK. This CDR3 comprises 17 residues. The chain's CDR3 is CASSPPWGVSGANVLTF. The CDR3, as DNA: TGTGCCAGCAGCCCCCCTTGGGGTGTCTCCGGGGCCAACGTCCTGACTTTC.

This clone was detected only once. V gene TRBV6-5 combines with J gene TRBJ2-1; D call uncertain. Trimming removed 0 bases from V and 5 bases from J, with 2 bases in between. Germline CDR1 is MNHEY and CDR2 is SVGAGI. The CDR3 consists of 12 residues. CDR3 DNA: TGTGCCAGCAGTTACTCGGACAATGAGCAGTTCTTC. Its translation: CASSYSDNEQFF.

This clone is a singleton in its sample. The rearrangement joins TRBV6-6 to TRBJ1-3; 7 nucleotides align to TRBD1. Trimming at V came to 5 bases and at J to 4 bases, leaving 8 bases not matched to a gene. This CDR3 comprises 15 residues. Germline V gives CDR1 MNHNY, CDR2 SVGAGI (reference sequence). As DNA, the CDR3 is TGTGCCAGCAGTCAGGGGGGAGAGTTGGGAAACACCATATATTTT. Translated, it gives CASSQGGELGNTIYF.

The rearrangement links TRBV7-9 to TRBJ1-3; D is undetermined. This CDR3 region has 17 residues. Trimming pared 1 base from V and 1 base from J, leaving 14 bases between. Germline V gene sequence: CDR1 SEHNR, CDR2 FQNEAQ (reference sequence). CDR3: CASSLGRRVDSGNTIYF. The CDR3 DNA follows: TGTGCCAGCAGCTTAGGGCGGCGGGTAGATTCTGGAAACACCATATATTTT.

V is TRBV6-1 and J is TRBJ2-3; D possibly corresponds to TRBD2 (5 bases). Deletions cut 2 bases from V and 0 bases from J, with 15 bases between. The germline V gene has CDR1 MNHNS and CDR2 SASEGT. The CDR3 sequence is 17 residues long. CDR3 protein: CASSEKGLGVSTDTQYF. The CDR3 DNA reads TGTGCCAGCAGTGAAAAAGGTTTGGGAGTGAGCACAGATACGCAGTATTTT.

V is TRBV30 and J is TRBJ2-2, with 10 positions matching TRBD2. The CDR3 is 16 residues long. The germline V gene encodes CDR1 GTSNPN and CDR2 SVGIG (reference sequence). J lost 3 bases, V lost 1 base, and 5 bases had no gene match. The CDR3 coding sequence is TGTGCCTGGAGTGGGATAGCGGGGGGTCACACCGGGGAGCTGTTTTTT. It translates to CAWSGIAGGHTGELFF.

The rearrangement uses TRBV7-2 and TRBJ2-7, with TRBD2 identical over 9 bases. The V and J ends lost 2 bases and 4 bases, in that order; junction bases with no gene match: 9. Germline lookup yields CDR1 SGHTA and CDR2 FQGNSA. The length of the CDR3 is 16 residues. The CDR3 nucleotides are TGTGCCAGCAGCTTATTGTCTAGCGGGGTTCCGTACGAGCAGTACTTC. Protein: CASSLLSSGVPYEQYF.

The chain has TRBV2 and TRBJ1-4; possible D gene TRBD1, 6 bases. The CDR3 contains 16 residues. Germline lookup yields CDR1 SNHLY and CDR2 FYNNEI. V lost 6 bases and J lost 8, with 22 bases in between. CDR3: CASRKGSQGVGEKLFF. CDR3 sequence (DNA): TGTGCCAGCAGGAAAGGGTCACAGGGCGTCGGCGAAAAACTGTTTTTT.

J is TRBJ1-5 and V is TRBV29-1; tentative D call: TRBD1 (6 bases). The CDR3 runs to 13 residues. Trimming took off 6 bases at V and 6 bases at J, with 15 bases between the two ends. Germline CDR1 and CDR2: SQVTM and ANQGSEA. The CDR3 DNA reads TGCAGCGTCGTACCGGGACAAGGTCAGCCCCAGCATTTT. It codes for CSVVPGQGQPQHF.

V gene TRBV5-4 combines with J gene TRBJ2-1; D may be TRBD1 (5 bases). Germline V CDR1 and CDR2: SGHNT, YYREEE (reference sequence). The CDR3 loop spans 17 amino acids. V lost 1 base to trimming and J lost 0 bases, with 14 bases between them. DNA of the CDR3: TGTGCCAGCAGCTTGACAGGCCTTTACAGCTCCTACAATGAGCAGTTCTTC. Translating gives CASSLTGLYSSYNEQFF.

The rearrangement uses TRBV10-1 and TRBJ2-1; 9 bases are shared with TRBD2. CDR1 and CDR2 from the germline V gene are WNHNN and SYGVQD (reference sequence). V lost 3 bases, J lost 0 bases, and 18 bases stayed unmatched. The CDR3 totals 21 residues. The CDR3 DNA sequence: TGCGCCAGCAGTGACGGGAGAACTTATAGCGGGAGCCCTCACTCCTACAATGAGCAGTTCTTC. Protein product: CASSDGRTYSGSPHSYNEQFF.

This clone was seen more than once but under ten times. In DNA, the CDR3 is TGTGCCAGCAGGAAGTCTAGCGGATTCACAGATACGCAGTATTTT. This gives the protein CASRKSSGFTDTQYF. V and J are TRBV6-4 and TRBJ2-3; 7 bases are shared with TRBD2. V was pared by 6 bases and J by 2 bases, with 8 bases of the junction left unmatched. This CDR3 is built from 15 residues. Germline V gene data show CDR1 as MRHNA and CDR2 as SNTAGT.

The J gene is TRBJ2-1, the V gene TRBV30; TRBD1 aligns across 11 bases. Germline lookup yields CDR1 GTSNPN and CDR2 SVGIG (reference sequence). The CDR3 has 15 amino acids. The V segment lost 0 bases and the J segment 9 bases; nucleotides outside the gene matches: 7. This chain's CDR3 is CAWSVLGQGVVEQFF. CDR3 DNA sequence: TGTGCCTGGAGTGTACTGGGACAGGGGGTTGTTGAGCAGTTCTTC.

DNA of the CDR3: TGCGCCAGCAGCGGAGTCGGTCGGAATCAGATCTCTGGGGCCAACGTCCTGACTTTC. This codes for CASSGVGRNQISGANVLTF. J is TRBJ2-6 and V is TRBV5-1; D is ambiguous. The V end was cut by 4 bases, the J end by 0 bases, with 20 bases between. Germline V gene sequence: CDR1 SGHRS, CDR2 YFSETQ. This CDR3 is 19 amino acids long.

This clone was counted once. The chain's CDR3 is CASSKCGRLQPQHF. The CDR3, as DNA: TGTGCCAGCAGCAAATGCGGGCGGTTGCAGCCCCAGCATTTT. This sequence joins TRBV21-1 and TRBJ1-5. TRBV21-1 is noted as a pseudogene. The length of the CDR3 is 14 residues.

A few counts support this clone. The genes are TRBV19 and TRBJ1-6, with D perhaps TRBD1 (5 bases). V lost 1 base and J 10 bases, leaving 8 bases between the germline ends. Germline CDR1 and CDR2: LNHDA and SQIVND (reference sequence). The CDR3 totals 13 residues. DNA of the CDR3: TGTGCCAGTAGTATAGCAACAGGATCACCCCTCCACTTT. Its protein is CASSIATGSPLHF.

This clone was seen a handful of times. This chain joins TRBV4-2 and TRBJ1-1; D ambiguous. V lost 2 bases, J lost 1 base, and 11 bases lay in between. In germline, CDR1 is LGHNA, CDR2 YNFKEQ. The CDR3 length is 15 residues. Written as DNA, the CDR3 is TGTGCCAGCAGCCAACGCATGGGAGGGAACACTGAAGCTTTCTTT. This gives the protein CASSQRMGGNTEAFF.

This chain connects TRBV12-5 to TRBJ1-2; the D is unclear. V lost 3 bases to trimming and J lost 4 bases, with 9 bases between them. The CDR3 totals 13 residues. Germline CDR1 reads LGHNT; CDR2 reads FRNRAP. The CDR3 here is CASGFPPLYGYTF. As DNA, the CDR3 is TGTGCTAGTGGTTTCCCCCCCCTCTATGGCTACACCTTC.

A remark on this clone: Different DNA sequences within this sample yield the same CDR3. This chain connects TRBV19 to TRBJ2-6; D ambiguous. Germline CDR1 is LNHDA and CDR2 is SQIVND (reference sequence). The CDR3 runs 15 residues. V lost 3 bases and J lost 4, with 10 bases in between. The DNA of the CDR3 is TGTGCCAGTAGTATTTTCGCGTCGGGGGCCAACGTCCTGACTTTC. Encoded protein: CASSIFASGANVLTF.

The chain uses TRBV27 and TRBJ2-7; a possible D gene is TRBD2 (6 bases). The ends were cut back, 1 base at V and 3 bases at J, with 13 bases in the middle. The CDR3 loop spans 15 amino acids. Germline CDR1 is MNHEY and CDR2 is SMNVEV (reference sequence). This CDR3 reads CASSLYPVGGYEQYF. The CDR3 DNA follows: TGTGCCAGCAGTTTATACCCGGTGGGGGGCTACGAGCAGTACTTC.

This chain joins TRBV2 and TRBJ2-2; D is perhaps TRBD2 (5 bases). The V and J ends lost 2 bases and 2 bases respectively, with 12 bases between them. Germline loops: CDR1 SNHLY, CDR2 FYNNEI. CDR3 length: 16 amino acids. Written as DNA, the CDR3 is TGTGCCAGCAGTGAATGGGAGCCATCTAACACCGGGGAGCTGTTTTTT. It yields the protein CASSEWEPSNTGELFF.

The V gene is TRBV7-8, the J gene TRBJ2-4; 7 nucleotides match TRBD1. J lost 9 bases, V lost 1 base, and 6 bases had no gene match. From germline, CDR1 is SGHVS and CDR2 FQNEAQ. There are 14 residues in the CDR3. The chain's CDR3 is CASSLGDRAGIQYF. The CDR3 DNA is TGTGCCAGCAGCTTAGGAGACAGGGCGGGCATTCAGTACTTC.

This clone was counted between two and nine times. The rearrangement uses TRBV7-9 and TRBJ1-2; 11 nucleotides line up with TRBD1. Trimming took 3 bases from V and 5 from J; bases not matched to a gene: 11. Germline CDR1 reads SEHNR; CDR2 reads FQNEAQ (reference sequence). CDR3 length: 17 amino acids. CDR3 sequence reads: CASSFGVDRGQRYGYTF. Here the CDR3 DNA reads TGTGCCAGCAGCTTTGGGGTGGACAGGGGGCAGCGATATGGCTACACCTTC.

The gene calls are TRBV7-9 and TRBJ1-1; no definite D call. Trimming removed 2 bases at V and 5 bases at J, with 12 bases between. Germline V gene data show CDR1 as SEHNR and CDR2 as FQNEAQ (reference sequence). CDR3 size: 14 residues. The CDR3 loop reads CASSLRRSETEAFF. DNA of the CDR3: TGTGCCAGCAGCTTAAGGCGTTCTGAGACTGAAGCTTTCTTT.

The V call is TRBV7-2, the J call TRBJ1-1; 7 bases agree with TRBD1. J gave up 8 bases and V 4 bases, and 7 bases lay outside the gene matches. CDR3 length: 13 amino acids. Looked up from germline, CDR1 is SGHTA and CDR2 is FQGNSA. CDR3 in DNA: TGTGCCAGCAGCTCTATGACAGGGCAGGAAGCTTTCTTT. Encoded protein: CASSSMTGQEAFF.

This chain joins TRBV2 and TRBJ1-3, with TRBD1 as a possible D gene (6 bases). Germline CDR1 reads SNHLY; CDR2 reads FYNNEI. The V end was cut by 8 bases, the J end by 0 bases, with 11 bases between. The CDR3 extends over 14 amino acids. The CDR3: CASSQGSSGNTIYF. The DNA of the CDR3 is TGTGCCAGCTCCCAGGGGAGCTCTGGAAACACCATATATTTT.

The chain has TRBV10-3 and TRBJ1-6, with 8 bases identical to TRBD1. The CDR3 is 12 residues long. Germline values: CDR1 ENHRY, CDR2 SYGVKD. Trimming took 11 bases from V and 8 from J; bases not matched to a gene: 5. The CDR3 region has the DNA TGTGCCGCTACAGGGGGGGATTCACCCCTCCACTTT. This gives the protein CAATGGDSPLHF.

This clone was detected a few times. The chain links TRBV7-2 to TRBJ2-7; possibly TRBD1 or TRBD2 for D (6 bases each). The CDR3 has 14 amino acids. V was cut by 0 bases and J by 3 bases, with 9 bases left in between. Germline V gene lookup returns CDR1 SGHTA and CDR2 FQGNSA. DNA of the CDR3: TGTGCCAGCAGCTTAGCGGAGGGGGGCTACGAGCAGTACTTC. Encoded protein: CASSLAEGGYEQYF.

This chain connects TRBV19 to TRBJ2-5; 9 nucleotides align to TRBD2. Germline assignment: CDR1 LNHDA and CDR2 SQIVND (reference sequence). CDR3 length: 15 amino acids. Unmatched junction bases numbered 8, after V lost 7 bases and J lost 2 bases. As DNA, the CDR3 is TGTGCCAGTACTACACTAGCGGGTAGACAAGAGACCCAGTACTTC. Amino acids: CASTTLAGRQETQYF.